This TCR beta chain was sequenced in a study of T cells in Graves' hyperthyroidism and ophthalmopathy. Study conclusions and caveats: Patients with ophthalmopathy were separated from those with stable hyperthyroidism by a 13 V-J model. Blood also held most thyroid clonotypes expanded beyond 0.001.

Source material for PBMCs was less than 12 ml fresh peripheral blood. The TCR beta CDR3 regions underwent amplification using RNA transcripts as the source. The primer set for the first-round RT-PCR of the TCR CDR3 was HTBI. Via MiXCR, TCRdb re-called the multiplex PCR reads, giving one row per CDR3 protein. The sample shows fewer than 400,000 distinct CDR3 sequences, more than 15% of them seen only once. This clonotype appeared many times. The antigen remains unidentified. J lost 6 bases, V lost 5 bases, and 9 bases had no gene match. CDR3 length equals 16 residues. The V gene's germline CDR1 is MNHNS and CDR2 SASEGT.

This chain uses TRBV6-1 with TRBJ2-2, with 10 bases aligning to TRBD2. The source of this sequence is a woman aged 18 to 35 with Graves' hyperthyroidism that later progressed to Graves' ophthalmopathy. The sample was blood. The CDR3 loop reads CASSRLAGAGAGELFF. Here the CDR3 DNA reads TGTGCCAGCAGTCGCCTAGCGGGGGCCGGCGCCGGGGAGCTGTTTTTT.